The 20 T cell receptor beta chains presented below share a single source sample, sequenced in a study of blood T cell repertoires in COVID-19. Here immunoSEQ multiplex PCR was the method, and the copy in TCRdb shows in-frame clones only, minus some. The repertoire holds some 360,000 clones, with about nine tenths as singletons. Material: PBMCs or T cells enriched from blood (not recorded which). These receptors were obtained from a woman in her 30s who had been exposed to COVID-19.

This chain connects TRBV10-3 to TRBJ2-5, with 7 nucleotides matching TRBD2. The CDR3 runs to 14 residues. The germline V gene encodes CDR1 ENHRY and CDR2 SYGVKD. Trimming removed 6 bases from V and 5 bases from J; junction bases left unmatched: 9. This CDR3 reads CAIRGRLAEETQYF. The CDR3 nucleotides read TGTGCCATCAGGGGAAGACTAGCTGAGGAGACCCAGTACTTC.

The chain combines TRBV10-3 with TRBJ2-1, with 10 bases lining up with TRBD2. The junction had 5 bases not matched to a gene; V was cut back by 9 bases and J by 6 bases. CDR1 ENHRY and CDR2 SYGVKD come from the germline V gene. CDR3 size: 13 residues. This CDR3 is CAMKREGFNEQFF. CDR3 nucleotides: TGTGCCATGAAGCGGGAGGGGTTCAATGAGCAGTTCTTC.

As to this clone: An end of the junction differs from the germline gene, which may be a read error. The chain couples TRBV6-5 to TRBJ2-7, with TRBD1 identical over 10 bases. Germline V gene sequence: CDR1 MNHEY, CDR2 SVGAGI. The CDR3 consists of 12 residues. CDR3 nucleotide sequence: TGTGCCACCAAACCGGGACAGGGGCCGCGCGGTTTT. This translates into CATKPGQGPRGF.

V and J are TRBV10-2 and TRBJ2-7; possibly TRBD2 for D (6 bases). The V end lost 7 bases, the J end lost 1 base, and 14 bases lay between the germline ends. CDR1 is WSHSY and CDR2 is SAAADI in the germline V gene. The CDR3 sequence is 14 residues long. The CDR3 loop reads CASTRRRESYEQYF. The CDR3 DNA is TGCGCCAGCACCAGACGGAGGGAATCCTACGAGCAGTACTTC.

The V call is TRBV7-9, the J call TRBJ1-2, with 8 bases matching TRBD1. Germline V gives CDR1 SEHNR, CDR2 FQNEAQ (reference sequence). CDR3 size: 14 residues. Trimming removed 6 bases from V and 0 bases from J; junction bases left unmatched: 3. The CDR3 bases are TGTGCCAGCAGGACAGGGGAAACTAACTATGGCTACACCTTC. Translation: CASRTGETNYGYTF.

This chain joins TRBV2 and TRBJ1-2, with a possible D match to TRBD1 (6 bases). Germline V gene lookup returns CDR1 SNHLY and CDR2 FYNNEI. The CDR3 totals 14 residues. The germline V and J ends were trimmed by 6 bases and 0 bases, with 11 bases remaining between them. The CDR3 region is CASRRDTTNYGYTF. In DNA, the CDR3 is TGTGCCAGCAGGAGGGACACAACTAACTATGGCTACACCTTC.

This chain connects TRBV27 to TRBJ2-3, with 7 positions matching TRBD2. Germline V lookup: CDR1 MNHEY, CDR2 SMNVEV (reference sequence). V shed 5 bases, J shed 11 bases, and the junction held 19 bases outside the gene matches. The CDR3 covers 16 residues. CDR3 in amino acids: CASSPLAPLSTREQYF. As DNA, the CDR3 is TGTGCCAGCAGTCCACTAGCGCCCCTCTCAACAAGAGAGCAGTATTTT.

This chain connects TRBV3-1 (or the pseudogene TRBV3-2) to TRBJ2-1; 10 bases agree with TRBD2. V gave up 0 bases and J gave up 2 bases; unmatched junction bases: 4. The CDR3 spans 17 residues. Per the germline V gene, CDR1 is LGHDT and CDR2 is YNNKEL (reference sequence). The CDR3 here is CASSQDGGLAPYNEQFF. In DNA, the CDR3 is TGTGCCAGCAGCCAAGATGGGGGACTAGCGCCCTACAATGAGCAGTTCTTC.

This chain uses TRBV5-1 with TRBJ1-5; the match to TRBD1 covers 7 bases. The CDR3 covers 20 residues. V dropped 8 bases and J dropped 2; count of bases not matched to a gene: 25. CDR1 and CDR2 (germline): SGHRS, YFSETQ. The chain's CDR3 is CARTSPRTGSVSNRNQPQHF. The DNA for the CDR3 is TGCGCCAGAACATCACCTCGGACAGGAAGCGTCTCGAATCGCAATCAGCCCCAGCATTTT.

The chain recombines TRBV9 with TRBJ1-4; D might be TRBD1 (5 bases). The V gene lost 3 bases and the J gene lost 6 bases, with 15 bases spanning the gap. Germline-derived CDR1 and CDR2 are SGDLS and YYNGEE. This CDR3 has 15 amino acids. The CDR3, as DNA: TGTGCCAGCAGCGCAGTGGGACTTCCGGATGAAAAACTGTTTTTT. The encoded protein is CASSAVGLPDEKLFF.

This chain joins TRBV9 and TRBJ2-5, with 13 positions matching TRBD2. This CDR3 region has 16 residues. In germline, CDR1 is SGDLS, CDR2 YYNGEE. J gave up 1 base and V 4 bases, and 4 bases lay outside the gene matches. The CDR3 nucleotides read TGTGCCAGCAGCAAAGGGACTAGCGGGACCCAAGAGACCCAGTACTTC. This encodes CASSKGTSGTQETQYF.

The chain combines TRBV6-5 with TRBJ2-7, with TRBD1 matching 9 bases. The germline gives CDR1 MNHEY, CDR2 SVGAGI. J gave up 3 bases and V 7 bases, and 7 bases lay outside the gene matches. The CDR3 spans 14 residues. CDR3 sequence (DNA): TGTGCCAGCAAAAGGGGACAGGGTATCTACGAGCAGTACTTC. Residues: CASKRGQGIYEQYF.

The CDR3 DNA sequence: TGTGCCAGCAGCTTAGAATGGGGGGTCAGGAGCAATCAGCCCCAGCATTTT. Translating gives CASSLEWGVRSNQPQHF. The V and J genes are TRBV7-8 and TRBJ1-5, with D perhaps TRBD1 (5 bases). V dropped 1 base and J dropped 1 base, with 14 bases sitting between them. The V gene's germline CDR1 is SGHVS and CDR2 FQNEAQ. The CDR3 totals 17 residues.

The chain couples TRBV5-8 to TRBJ1-5, with TRBD1 identical over 7 bases. The junction had 6 bases not matched to a gene; V was cut back by 1 base and J by 5 bases. Germline lookup yields CDR1 SGHTS and CDR2 YDEGEE. The CDR3 is 15 residues long. The CDR3 coding sequence is TGTGCCAGCAGCTTGAAGTCAGGGGGACATCAGCCCCAGCATTTT. Protein: CASSLKSGGHQPQHF.

The chain uses TRBV19 and TRBJ1-1, with 7 positions matching TRBD1. The ends lost 5 bases at V and 0 bases at J; junction bases unmatched: 3. Germline V gives CDR1 LNHDA, CDR2 SQIVND (reference sequence). This CDR3 is built from 14 residues. The DNA for the CDR3 is TGTGCCAGTAGTTCCGGGACAGTGAACACTGAAGCTTTCTTT. Translating it yields CASSSGTVNTEAFF.

The rearrangement joins TRBV10-2 to TRBJ1-5; 8 nucleotides agree with TRBD1. Germline V gene data show CDR1 as WSHSY and CDR2 as SAAADI. Trimming removed 3 bases from V and 5 bases from J; junction bases left unmatched: 9. The CDR3 is 16 residues long. CDR3 nucleotide sequence: TGCGCCAGCAGTGAATGGAAGCAGGGGGCTTATCAGCCCCAGCATTTT. Translated: CASSEWKQGAYQPQHF.

This sequence joins TRBV18 and TRBJ2-2, with 12 positions matching TRBD2. V was pared by 3 bases and J by 4 bases, with 3 bases of the junction left unmatched. CDR3 length: 16 amino acids. The V gene's germline CDR1 is KGHSH and CDR2 LQKENI. The CDR3 is CASSPLAGGGTGELFF. CDR3 nucleotides: TGTGCCAGCTCACCCCTAGCGGGAGGGGGCACCGGGGAGCTGTTTTTT.

This clone was seen a single time. The J gene is TRBJ2-3, the V gene TRBV7-6; weak D call: TRBD1 (5 bases). The CDR3 is 15 residues long. The germline gives CDR1 SGHVS, CDR2 FNYEAQ. V lost 5 bases and J 0 bases, leaving 12 bases between the germline ends. CDR3 amino acids: CASSKGSSSTDTQYF. In nucleotides, the CDR3 is TGTGCCAGCAGCAAGGGGTCATCCAGCACAGATACGCAGTATTTT.

V usage is TRBV28 and J usage is TRBJ1-1; TRBD1 might be the D (6 bases). The CDR3 length is 15 residues. V lost 2 bases and J lost 2, with 12 bases in between. Germline CDR1 is MDHEN and CDR2 is SYDVKM. The CDR3 reads CASSLVSGQNTEAFF. In DNA, the CDR3 is TGTGCCAGCAGTTTAGTCTCGGGACAAAACACTGAAGCTTTCTTT.

The chain recombines TRBV19 with TRBJ1-1, with 9 bases fitting TRBD1. Germline lookup yields CDR1 LNHDA and CDR2 SQIVND (reference sequence). J lost 4 bases, V lost 8 bases, and 11 bases had no gene match. The CDR3 loop spans 15 amino acids. In nucleotides, the CDR3 is TGTGCCAGTTCCACGACAGGGGGTTATCTCACTGAAGCTTTCTTT. This codes for CASSTTGGYLTEAFF. Full variable domain (rest looked up from reference TRBV19 and TRBJ1-1): DGGITQSPKYLFRKEGQNVTLSCEQNLNHDAMYWYRQDPGQGLRLIYYSQIVNDFQKGDIAEGYSVSREKKESFPLTVTSAQKNPTAFYLCASSTTGGYLTEAFFGQGTRLTVV.